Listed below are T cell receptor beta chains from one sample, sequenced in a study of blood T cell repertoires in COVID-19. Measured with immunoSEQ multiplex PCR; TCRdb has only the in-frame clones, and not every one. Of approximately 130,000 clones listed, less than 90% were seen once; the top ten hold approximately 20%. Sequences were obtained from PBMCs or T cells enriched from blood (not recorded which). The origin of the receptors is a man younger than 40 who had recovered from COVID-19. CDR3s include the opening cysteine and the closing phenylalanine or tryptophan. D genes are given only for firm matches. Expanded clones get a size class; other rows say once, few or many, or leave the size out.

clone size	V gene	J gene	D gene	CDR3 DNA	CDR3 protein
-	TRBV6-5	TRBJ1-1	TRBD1	TGTGCCAGCATGCAACAGGGGACCACTGAAGCTTTCTTT	CASMQQGTTEAFF
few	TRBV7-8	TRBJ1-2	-	TGTGCCAGCAGCTTATTCGGCAGGGAATGGTTGGGCTACACCTTC	CASSLFGREWLGYTF
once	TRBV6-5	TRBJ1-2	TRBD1	TGTGCCAGCTGGGACAGGGGCCCCGTCTATGGCTACACCTTC	CASWDRGPVYGYTF
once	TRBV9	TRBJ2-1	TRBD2	TGTGCCAGCAGCCACACACTAGCGGGAAATCTAGACAATGAGCAGTTCTTC	CASSHTLAGNLDNEQFF
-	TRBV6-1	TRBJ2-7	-	TGTGCCAGCAGTGAACGGCCAGGGCTATCCTACGAGCAGTACTTC	CASSERPGLSYEQYF
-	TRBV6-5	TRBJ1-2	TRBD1	TGTGCCAGCAGTTACGGGGGACAGAACTATGGCTACACCTTC	CASSYGGQNYGYTF
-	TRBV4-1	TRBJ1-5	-	TGCGCCAGCAGCCAAGATCGGCGGTTCCCCCAGCCCCAGCATTTT	CASSQDRRFPQPQHF
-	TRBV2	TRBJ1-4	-	TGTGCCAGCAACGAGGTTACTGAAAAACTGTTTTTT	CASNEVTEKLFF
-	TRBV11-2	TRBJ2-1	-	TGTGCCAGCAGCTTCGTCGGGAGTGGTCATGAGCAGTTCTTC	CASSFVGSGHEQFF
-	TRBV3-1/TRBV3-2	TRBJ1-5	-	TGTGCCAGCAGCCAAGATGAGGCCGGGAAGGCCCAGCATTTT	CASSQDEAGKAQHF
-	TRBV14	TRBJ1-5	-	TGTGCCAGCAGCCCCAATTTGACCACAGGGTGTGAGAATCAGCCCCAGCATTTT	CASSPNLTTGCENQPQHF
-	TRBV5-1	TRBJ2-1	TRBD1	TGCGCCAGCAGCTATGGAGGACAGGGGTCCTACAATGAGCAGTTCTTC	CASSYGGQGSYNEQFF
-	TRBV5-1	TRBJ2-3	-	TGCGCCAGCAGCTTACTCGGGAGCACAGATACGCAGTATTTT	CASSLLGSTDTQYF
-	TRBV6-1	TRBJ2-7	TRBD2	TGTGCCAGCAGTGAATCCCCAGGGAGGGCCTACGAGCAGTACTTC	CASSESPGRAYEQYF
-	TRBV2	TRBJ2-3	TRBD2	TGTGCCAGCGGGACTAGCGGGGCTAGCACAGATACGCAGTATTTT	CASGTSGASTDTQYF
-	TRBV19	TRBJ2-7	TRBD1	TGTGCCAGTAGTATAATGACAGGGTCGAGGAACGAGCAGTACTTC	CASSIMTGSRNEQYF
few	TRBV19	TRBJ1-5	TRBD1	TGTGCCAGTAGCGGACAGGGGAACAGCAATCAGCCCCAGCATTTT	CASSGQGNSNQPQHF
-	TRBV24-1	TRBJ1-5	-	TGTGCCACCAGTGATCGGTCGGGATCAAAACACGCCCAGCATTTT	CATSDRSGSKHAQHF
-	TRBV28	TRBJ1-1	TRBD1	TGTGCCAGCCCCGGGGGGGGACAGCAGAACACTGAAGCTTTCTTT	CASPGGGQQNTEAFF
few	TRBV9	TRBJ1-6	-	TGTGCCAGCAGCGCAAGGACATCTGATAATTCACCCCTCCACTTT	CASSARTSDNSPLHF
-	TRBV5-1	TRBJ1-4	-	TGCGCCAGCAGCAGAAACCAGGGGCTTGGGGAAAAACTGTTTTTT	CASSRNQGLGEKLFF
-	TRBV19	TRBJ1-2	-	TGTGCCAGTAGTACATGGAGCGGGGGAGGCGATGGCTACACCTTC	CASSTWSGGGDGYTF
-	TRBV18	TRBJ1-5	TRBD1	TGTGCCAGCTCACCCGGGACAGGGGGGGTTCAGCCCCAGCATTTT	CASSPGTGGVQPQHF
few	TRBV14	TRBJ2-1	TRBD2	TGTGCCAGCAGCCAACCGGGACTAGCTTCCTTCTTC	CASSQPGLASFF
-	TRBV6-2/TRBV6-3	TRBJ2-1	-	TGTGCCAGCAGTTACCCCATTTTCGGTAGCTCCTACAATGAGCAGTTCTTC	CASSYPIFGSSYNEQFF
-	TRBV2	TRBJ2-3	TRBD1	TGTGCCAGCATACACAACCTCCGGGACAGGAGGCAGGGATTCGGCTTGGATACGCAGTATTTT	CASIHNLRDRRQGFGLDTQYF
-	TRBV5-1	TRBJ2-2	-	TGCGCCAGCAGCTTGTTTGGTGGAGGGGACCTCGGGGAGCTGTTTTTT	CASSLFGGGDLGELFF
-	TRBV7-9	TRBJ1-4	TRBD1	TGTGCCAGCAGCTTACACCGGGACAGGGGACGAGAAAAACTGTTTTTT	CASSLHRDRGREKLFF
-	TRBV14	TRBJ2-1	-	TGTGCCAGCAGCACCTGGTGGGCGAACTCCTACAATGAGCAGTTCTTC	CASSTWWANSYNEQFF
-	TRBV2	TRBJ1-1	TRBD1	TGTGCCAGCCGGACAGGAACTGAAGCTTTCTTT	CASRTGTEAFF
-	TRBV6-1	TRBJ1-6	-	TGTGCCAGCAGTGAAGCTGATCGGGGGATTTGGCCCCTCCACTTT	CASSEADRGIWPLHF
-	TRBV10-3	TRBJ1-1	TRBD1	TGTGCCACCCAGGGGGCGCGGGGGAACACTGAAGCTTTCTTT	CATQGARGNTEAFF
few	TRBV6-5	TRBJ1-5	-	TGTGCCAGCAGTATATACAGGGATGACAATCAGCCCCAGCATTTT	CASSIYRDDNQPQHF
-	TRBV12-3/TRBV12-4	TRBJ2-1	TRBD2	TGTGCCAGCAGCCTCTTAGCGGGAGGGCCGCTCTTC	CASSLLAGGPLF
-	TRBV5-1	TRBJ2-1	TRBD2	TGCGCCAGCAGCTTGCTAGGACTAGCGGGAGGTCTTCCCTACAATGAGCAGTTCTTC	CASSLLGLAGGLPYNEQFF
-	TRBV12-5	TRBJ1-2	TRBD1	TGTGCTAGTGGTTTGTTCACGAGGGGGCCCTATGGCTACACCTTC	CASGLFTRGPYGYTF
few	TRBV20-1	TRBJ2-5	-	TGCAGTGCTAGTAAAGAGCCCCAAGAGACCCAGTACTTC	CSASKEPQETQYF
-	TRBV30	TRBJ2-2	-	TGTGCCTGGAGTGTAACGGCAGGGAACACCGGGGAGCTGTTTTTT	CAWSVTAGNTGELFF
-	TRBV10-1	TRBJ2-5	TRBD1	TGCGCCAGCAGTGAGTCCCGGGACAGGGGGACCTTATGGCAGTACTTC	CASSESRDRGTLWQYF
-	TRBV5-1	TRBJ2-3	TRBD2	TGCGCCAGCAGCTTTAAAGGACTAGCGGGATATAACACAGATACGCAGTATTTT	CASSFKGLAGYNTDTQYF
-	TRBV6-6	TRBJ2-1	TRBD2	TGTGCCAGCAGTCCCTCGGGGGGGGGATTTGTCTACAATGAGCAGTTCTTC	CASSPSGGGFVYNEQFF
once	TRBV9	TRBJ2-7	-	TGTGCCAGCAGCGTAGGACTGGCCTACGAGCAGTACTTC	CASSVGLAYEQYF
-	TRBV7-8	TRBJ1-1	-	TGTGCCAGCAGCTTAGGAGTAGGGGACACTGAAGCTTTCTTT	CASSLGVGDTEAFF
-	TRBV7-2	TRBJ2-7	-	TGTGCCAGCAAAAGTGTGGCGGGGTGGGAGGAGCAGTACTTC	CASKSVAGWEEQYF
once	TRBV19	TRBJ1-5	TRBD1	TGTGCCAGTAGTTCCCGACAGGGGAATCAGCCCCAGCATTTT	CASSSRQGNQPQHF
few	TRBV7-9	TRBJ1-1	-	TGTGCCAGCAGTTCAGAAATGAACACTGAAGCTTTCTTT	CASSSEMNTEAFF
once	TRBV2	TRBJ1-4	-	TGTGCCAGCAGTGACCGTGATGAAAAACTGTTTTTT	CASSDRDEKLFF
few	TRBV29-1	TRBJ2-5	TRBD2	TGCAGCGTTGGACTAGCGGGGGGGCAAGAGACCCAGTACTTC	CSVGLAGGQETQYF
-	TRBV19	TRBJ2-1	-	TGTGCCAGTAGTATAGCATCGGGAGCTACTACAAACAATGAGCAGTTCTTC	CASSIASGATTNNEQFF
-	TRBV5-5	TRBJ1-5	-	TGTGCCAGCAGCCAGGGGACTAGCAATCAGCCCCAGCATTTT	CASSQGTSNQPQHF
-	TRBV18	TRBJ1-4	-	TGTGCCAGCTCACCACCCTCAGGGGTTAATGAAAAACTGTTTTTT	CASSPPSGVNEKLFF
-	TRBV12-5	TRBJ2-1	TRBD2	TGTGCTAGTGGTTTTGAAGCGGGAGGCTCCTACAATGAGCAGTTCTTC	CASGFEAGGSYNEQFF
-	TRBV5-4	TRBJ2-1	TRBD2	TGTGCCAGCAGCCCCGGTCTAGCGGGCGTTAATGAGCAGTTCTTC	CASSPGLAGVNEQFF
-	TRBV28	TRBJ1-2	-	TGTGCCAGCAGTTTTTCGGGGGACAACTATGGCTACACCTTC	CASSFSGDNYGYTF
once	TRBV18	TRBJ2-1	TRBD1	TGTGCCAGCTCACCCGGACAGGTTCCGAATGAGCAGTTCTTC	CASSPGQVPNEQFF